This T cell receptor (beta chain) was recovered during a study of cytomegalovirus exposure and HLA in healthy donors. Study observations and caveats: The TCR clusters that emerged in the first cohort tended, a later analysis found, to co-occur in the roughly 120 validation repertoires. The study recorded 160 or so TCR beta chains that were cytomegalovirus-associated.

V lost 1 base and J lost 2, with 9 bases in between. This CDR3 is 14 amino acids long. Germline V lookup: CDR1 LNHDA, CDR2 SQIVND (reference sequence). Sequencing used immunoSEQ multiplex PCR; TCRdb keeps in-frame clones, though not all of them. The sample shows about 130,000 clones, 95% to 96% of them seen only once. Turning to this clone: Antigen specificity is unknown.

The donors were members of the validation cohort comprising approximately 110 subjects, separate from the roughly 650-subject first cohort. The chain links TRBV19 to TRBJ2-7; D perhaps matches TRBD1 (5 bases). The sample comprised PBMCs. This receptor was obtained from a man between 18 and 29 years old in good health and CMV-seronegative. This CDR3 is CASSIGAGTYEQYF. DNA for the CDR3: TGTGCCAGTAGTATAGGGGCAGGGACCTACGAGCAGTACTTC.